This T cell receptor (beta chain) was observed in a study of blood T cells in healthy people across ages. The CDR3 extends over 15 amino acids. Trimming took off 0 bases at V and 10 bases at J, with 18 bases between the two ends. Germline assignment: CDR1 MNHEY and CDR2 SVGAGI. The second PCR ran about 6 to 12 cycles with a sample-barcoded 5' primer and J-beta primers. TCRdb redid the calling of the 5' RACE reads with MiXCR, one entry per CDR3 protein. The data contain around 1,100,000 distinct CDR3 sequences, approximately 38% of them singletons. The gene calls are TRBV6-5 and TRBJ1-1; unclear D gene. Material for sequencing was blood. The origin of this receptor is a young man in good health. CDR3 DNA: TGTGCCAGCAGTTACTCGAGGGATATTTATAAGGGAGCTTTCTTT. Translated: CASSYSRDIYKGAFF.